The sequence of this T cell receptor (beta chain) was determined in a study of naive and memory T cell subsets. Study conclusions and caveats: In naive cells, over 95% of TCR sequences were seen only once.

As concerns this clonotype: Antigen specificity is unknown.

Both TRBC1 and TRBC2 were covered by a beta constant-region primer of two equimolar oligonucleotides. An oligonucleotide with the SP2 primer and a 12-nucleotide UMI was ligated to the cDNA 3' end. Each CDR3 protein gets one entry after TCRdb re-called the UMI-ligation and nested PCR reads with MiXCR. The sample lists some 150,000 distinct CDR3 sequences, approximately 15% occurring once. Sequencing was carried out using naive CD4+ T cells from blood. The sequence was collected from a human donor in good health.

CDR3 region: CASSRPASGTSGELFF. CDR3 sequence (DNA): TGTGCCAGCAGTCGCCCGGCTAGCGGGACCTCCGGGGAGCTGTTTTTT. The V and J genes are TRBV6-5 and TRBJ2-2; 9 positions agree with TRBD2. Looked up from germline, CDR1 is MNHEY and CDR2 is SVGAGI. The CDR3 is 16 residues long. J lost 6 bases, V lost 5 bases, and 10 bases had no gene match.